A single sample gave rise to the 11 T cell receptor beta chains below, sequenced in a study of blood T cell repertoires in COVID-19. Repertoires were generated with immunoSEQ multiplex PCR, while TCRdb's copy carries only in-frame clones and drops some. The sample contains about 300,000 clones, around 90% of which appear only once. Material for sequencing was PBMCs or T cells enriched from blood (not recorded which). These receptors came from a woman aged 25 to 45 who had recovered from COVID-19.

This chain links TRBV5-6 with TRBJ2-7, with 7 bases matching TRBD1. In germline, CDR1 is SGHDT, CDR2 YYEEEE. V dropped 2 bases and J dropped 5; count of bases not matched to a gene: 7. This CDR3 is 14 amino acids long. CDR3 in amino acids: CASSFWTGSNEQYF. For the CDR3, the DNA is TGTGCCAGCAGCTTCTGGACAGGTAGCAACGAGCAGTACTTC.

As DNA, the CDR3 is TGTGCCAGCAGTTTAGGGCCCGGGACTGAAGCTTTCTTT. It codes for CASSLGPGTEAFF. V and J are TRBV12-3 or TRBV12-4 and TRBJ1-1; D is unresolved. Between the trimmed V and J ends, which lost 1 base and 5 bases, there was a span of 8 bases. CDR3 length equals 13 residues.

V usage is TRBV5-6 and J usage is TRBJ1-1; D remains ambiguous. The CDR3 loop spans 14 amino acids. CDR1 is SGHDT and CDR2 is YYEEEE in the germline V gene. V lost 0 bases to trimming and J lost 0 bases, with 6 bases between them. The CDR3 loop reads CASSLGQVNTEAFF. CDR3 DNA sequence: TGTGCCAGCAGCTTGGGGCAGGTGAACACTGAAGCTTTCTTT. The full variable domain, completed using reference TRBV5-6 and TRBJ1-1, is DAGVTQSPTHLIKTRGQQVTLRCSPKSGHDTVSWYQQALGQGPQFIFQYYEEEERQRGNFPDRFSGHQFPNYSSELNVNALLLGDSALYLCASSLGQVNTEAFFGQGTRLTVV.

The chain employs TRBV13 and TRBJ1-2, with unresolved D. The CDR3 consists of 12 residues. Germline-derived CDR1 and CDR2 are PRHDT and FYEKMQ (reference sequence). Trimming pared 5 bases from V and 11 bases from J, leaving 15 bases between. The CDR3 sequence is CASSRDKGLYTF. The CDR3 DNA sequence: TGTGCCAGCAGCAGAGACAAAGGTCTTTACACCTTC.

V usage is TRBV6-5 and J usage is TRBJ2-1; TRBD1 is a possible D gene (6 bases). Trimming pared 4 bases from V and 9 bases from J, leaving 13 bases between. This CDR3 has 13 residues. CDR1 MNHEY and CDR2 SVGAGI come from the germline V gene. The CDR3 DNA sequence: TGTGCCAGCAGTTCCCGACAGGTCGCTGAGCAGTTCTTC. The encoded protein is CASSSRQVAEQFF.

The genes are TRBV6-5 and TRBJ1-5, with 8 bases fitting TRBD1. The CDR3 is 14 amino acids. Trimming took 7 bases from V and 7 from J; bases not matched to a gene: 9. Germline CDR1 reads MNHEY; CDR2 reads SVGAGI. The CDR3 nucleotides are TGTGCCAGCAATGCAGGGGGCGTTAGACAGCCCCAGCATTTT. Translation gives CASNAGGVRQPQHF.

The chain joins TRBV6-2 or TRBV6-3 to TRBJ2-7, with 7 bases aligning to TRBD1. The V and J ends lost 2 bases and 0 bases, in that order; junction bases with no gene match: 4. This CDR3 region has 15 residues. Germline CDR1 and CDR2: MNHEY and SVGEGT. CDR3 in amino acids: CASSYGDRSSYEQYF. The DNA for the CDR3 is TGTGCCAGCAGTTACGGGGACAGAAGCTCCTACGAGCAGTACTTC.

As concerns this clone: At one boundary the junction diverges from the germline segment, which might be a read error. V and J are TRBV6-5 and TRBJ2-1, with D hard to call. Germline CDR1 and CDR2: MNHEY and SVGAGI. This CDR3 region has 13 residues. The chain's CDR3 is CASFRLGYDEQFF. The CDR3 DNA is TGTGCCAGCTTTCGTCTGGGCTACGATGAGCAGTTCTTC.

The chain is built from TRBV7-9 and TRBJ1-4, with 9 bases fitting TRBD1. The CDR3 extends over 14 amino acids. The trim removed 4 bases at V and 7 bases at J, leaving 4 bases unmatched. The V gene's germline CDR1 is SEHNR and CDR2 FQNEAQ (reference sequence). In DNA form, the CDR3 reads TGTGCCAGCAGCTCGGCGACAGGGGGTGAAAAACTGTTTTTT. Its translation is CASSSATGGEKLFF. Full variable domain (outside the CDR3, taken from reference TRBV7-9 and TRBJ1-4): DTGVSQNPRHKITKRGQNVTFRCDPISEHNRLYWYRQTLGQGPEFLTYFQNEAQLEKSRLLSDRFSAERPKGSFSTLEIQRTEQGDSAMYLCASSSATGGEKLFFGSGTQLSVL.

The chain uses TRBV28 and TRBJ2-7, with D perhaps matching TRBD1 (6 bases). V shed 3 bases and J shed 3 bases, with 12 bases lying between them. The germline gives CDR1 MDHEN, CDR2 SYDVKM. The length of the CDR3 is 14 residues. The CDR3 DNA follows: TGTGCCAGCAGTTTGTCCCAGGGGCGCTACGAGCAGTACTTC. It translates to CASSLSQGRYEQYF.

This chain connects TRBV13 to TRBJ1-2; 9 nucleotides match TRBD1. The V segment lost 4 bases and the J segment 8 bases; nucleotides outside the gene matches: 8. The CDR3 has 14 residues. CDR1 is PRHDT and CDR2 is FYEKMQ in the germline V gene (reference sequence). Here the CDR3 DNA reads TGTGCCAGCAGCTCAGGCCGGACAGGGGACGGCTACACCTTC. It specifies CASSSGRTGDGYTF.